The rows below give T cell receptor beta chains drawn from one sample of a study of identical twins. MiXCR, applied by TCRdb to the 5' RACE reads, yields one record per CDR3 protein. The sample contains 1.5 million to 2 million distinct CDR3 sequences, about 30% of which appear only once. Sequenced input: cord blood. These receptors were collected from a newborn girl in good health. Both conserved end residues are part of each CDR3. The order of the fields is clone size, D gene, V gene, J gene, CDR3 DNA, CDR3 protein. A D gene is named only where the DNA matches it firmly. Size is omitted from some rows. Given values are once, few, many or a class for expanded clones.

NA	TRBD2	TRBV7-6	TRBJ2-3	TGTGCCAGCAGCTTAGTACACCTAGCGGGACTCACAGATACGCAGTATTTT	CASSLVHLAGLTDTQYF
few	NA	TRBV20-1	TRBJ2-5	TGCAGTGCTAGCAGAGCGGAGGACCAAGAGACCCAGTACTTC	CSASRAEDQETQYF
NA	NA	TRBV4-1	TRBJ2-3	TGCGCCAGCAGCCATGCCTCTTTGGGGGAGAGCACAGATACGCAGTATTTT	CASSHASLGESTDTQYF
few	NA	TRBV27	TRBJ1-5	TGTGCCAGCAGACTCGAACAGCTCAATCAGCCCCAGCATTTT	CASRLEQLNQPQHF
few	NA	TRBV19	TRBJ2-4	TGTGCCAGTACCGATACTAGCTGGAAAAACATTCAGTACTTC	CASTDTSWKNIQYF
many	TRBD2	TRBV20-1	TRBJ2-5	TGCAGTGCTCCGACTAGCGGCCAAGAGACCCAGTACTTC	CSAPTSGQETQYF
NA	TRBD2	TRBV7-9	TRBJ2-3	TGTGCCAGCAGCCTCCGACTAGCGGGGCTGACAGATACGCAGTATTTT	CASSLRLAGLTDTQYF
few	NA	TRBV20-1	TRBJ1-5	TGCAGTGCTAGATTCGACAGCAATCAGCCCCAGCATTTT	CSARFDSNQPQHF
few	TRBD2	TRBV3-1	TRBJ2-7	TGTGCCAGCAGCCTTGGGACTAGCGGAGGACTTTACGAGCAGTACTTC	CASSLGTSGGLYEQYF
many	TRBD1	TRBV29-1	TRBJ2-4	TGCAGCGTTGAAGAAACAGGGGGAGCCAAAAACATTCAGTACTTC	CSVEETGGAKNIQYF
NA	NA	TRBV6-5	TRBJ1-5	TGTGCCAGCAGCCCCGCGAGGGGAAACAATCAGCCCCAGCATTTT	CASSPARGNNQPQHF
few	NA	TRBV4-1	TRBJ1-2	TGCGCCAGCAGCCTAGCCGGGACTGACCTTTCTAACTATGGCTACACCTTC	CASSLAGTDLSNYGYTF
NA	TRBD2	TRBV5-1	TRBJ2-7	TGCGCCAGCAGCTCGCGAGCGGGGGGGCCCAACGAGCAGTACTTC	CASSSRAGGPNEQYF
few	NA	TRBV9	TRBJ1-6	TGTGCCAGCAGCGTAGAGCAGACTTATAATTCACCCCTCCACTTT	CASSVEQTYNSPLHF
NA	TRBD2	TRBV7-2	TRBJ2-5	TGTGCCAGCAGCTTAGATCGGGGGGGTCTGTACTTC	CASSLDRGGLYF
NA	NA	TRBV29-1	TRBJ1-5	TGCAGCGTTCGGTTGGGGCTGGGTAGCAATCAGCCCCAGCATTTT	CSVRLGLGSNQPQHF
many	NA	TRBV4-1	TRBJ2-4	TGCGCCAGCAGCCAACAGGGAAACATTCAGTACTTC	CASSQQGNIQYF
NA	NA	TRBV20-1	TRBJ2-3	TGCAGTGCTAGAAGGTGGAGGGAAAGGGGCACAGATACGCAGTATTTT	CSARRWRERGTDTQYF
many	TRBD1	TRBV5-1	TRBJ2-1	TGCGCCAGCAGCATAACCGGGACAGTGGTCTCCTACAATGAGCAGTTCTTC	CASSITGTVVSYNEQFF
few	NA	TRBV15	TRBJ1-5	TGTGCCACCAGCAGAGATAGGGTGGGGCCCCAGCATTTT	CATSRDRVGPQHF
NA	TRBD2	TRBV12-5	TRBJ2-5	TGTGCTAGTGGGCGGGAGTTGGAGGAGACCCAGTACTTC	CASGRELEETQYF
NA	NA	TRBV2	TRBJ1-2	TGTGCCAGCACCTTGACAGAGGGTAACTATGGCTACACCTTC	CASTLTEGNYGYTF
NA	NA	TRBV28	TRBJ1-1	TGTGCCAGCAGTTTATGGGGCAGGGGGAACACTGAAGCTTTCTTT	CASSLWGRGNTEAFF
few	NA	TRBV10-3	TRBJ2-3	TGTGCCATCAGTGGTTTCGGGGGAAGGACGCACACAGATACGCAGTATTTT	CAISGFGGRTHTDTQYF
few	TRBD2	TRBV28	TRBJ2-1	TGTGCCAGCAGTTCCGGGGGGGGCGGTGAGCAGTTCTTC	CASSSGGGGEQFF
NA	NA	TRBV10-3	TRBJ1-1	TGTGCCATCAGTGAGTCATGGAACACTGAAGCTTTCTTT	CAISESWNTEAFF
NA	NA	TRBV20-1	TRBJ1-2	TGCAGTGCTAGAGATCGGGGCTCTAACTATGGCTACACCTTC	CSARDRGSNYGYTF
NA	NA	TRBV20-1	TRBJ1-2	TGCAGTGCTAAGGACAGCCTCTTCTATGGCTACACCTTC	CSAKDSLFYGYTF
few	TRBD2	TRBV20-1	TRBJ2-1	TGCAGTGCTAGGCCCTTGACTAGCGGGACCCTCTACAATGAGCAGTTCTTC	CSARPLTSGTLYNEQFF